A selection of T cell receptor beta chains follows, all from one sample in a study of shared clonotypes between healthy human individuals. Profiled with immunoSEQ multiplex PCR; TCRdb holds only in-frame clones, not every one. The profile covers about 690,000 clones, with roughly 88% appearing a single time and about 34% taken by the ten largest. The specimen was memory CD8+ T cells from PBMCs. The source of these receptors is a man aged 18-30 years in good health. Some clones in this sample may be carry-over from other donors' samples. Each CDR3 is given with its conserved first and last residue. Each record gives: V gene, D gene, clone size, J gene, CDR3 length, CDR3 DNA, CDR3 protein. A D gene is named only where the DNA matches it firmly. The size field is filled for only some rows; it gives once, few, many or a size class.

v_gene: TRBV7-9; d_gene: TRBD2; abundance: .; j_gene: TRBJ2-1; len: 12; CDR3nt: TGTGCCAGCAGGCCGACTAGCAACGAGCAGTTCTTC; CDR3aa: CASRPTSNEQFF
v_gene: TRBV27; d_gene: .; abundance: .; j_gene: TRBJ2-7; len: 14; CDR3nt: TGTGCCAGCAGTTTTAACAGCCTCTCCTACGAGCAGTACTTC; CDR3aa: CASSFNSLSYEQYF
v_gene: TRBV2; d_gene: TRBD1; abundance: once; j_gene: TRBJ2-7; len: 14; CDR3nt: TGTGCCAGCAGTTCGGACAGGGACCGCTACGAGCAGTACTTC; CDR3aa: CASSSDRDRYEQYF
v_gene: TRBV27; d_gene: TRBD2; abundance: .; j_gene: TRBJ2-3; len: 16; CDR3nt: TGTGCCAGCAGGGAACTAGCGGGCGTTAGCACAGATACGCAGTATTTT; CDR3aa: CASRELAGVSTDTQYF
v_gene: TRBV27; d_gene: .; abundance: .; j_gene: TRBJ1-1; len: 15; CDR3nt: TGTGCCAGCGGGAAGGGGGGACCGCGTTATACTGAAGCTTTCTTT; CDR3aa: CASGKGGPRYTEAFF
v_gene: TRBV7-9; d_gene: .; abundance: .; j_gene: TRBJ2-2; len: 16; CDR3nt: TGTGCCAGCAGCACAACTAGATCCCGGTGGGTCGGGGAGCTGTTTTTT; CDR3aa: CASSTTRSRWVGELFF
v_gene: TRBV29-1; d_gene: TRBD1; abundance: .; j_gene: TRBJ2-2; len: 17; CDR3nt: TGCAGCGTTGAAGATTCGGACAGGGGGTTAAGCACCGGGGAGCTGTTTTTT; CDR3aa: CSVEDSDRGLSTGELFF
v_gene: TRBV5-8; d_gene: .; abundance: few; j_gene: TRBJ2-7; len: 14; CDR3nt: TGTGCCAGCAGCTTTGGGCACAGCAGCTACGAGCAGTACTTC; CDR3aa: CASSFGHSSYEQYF
v_gene: TRBV25-1; d_gene: .; abundance: few; j_gene: TRBJ2-1; len: 10; CDR3nt: TGTGCCAGCAGTGGAAATGAGCAGTTCTTC; CDR3aa: CASSGNEQFF
v_gene: TRBV4-3; d_gene: TRBD2; abundance: .; j_gene: TRBJ2-3; len: 20; CDR3nt: TGCGCCAGCAGCCAAGCCCGAACGAAGCCGGGACTAGCGAACACAGATACGCAGTATTTT; CDR3aa: CASSQARTKPGLANTDTQYF
v_gene: TRBV5-1; d_gene: TRBD2; abundance: .; j_gene: TRBJ2-1; len: 15; CDR3nt: TGCGCCAGCAGCGCCCTAGCGGCAGCCTACAATGAGCAGTTCTTC; CDR3aa: CASSALAAAYNEQFF
v_gene: TRBV5-1; d_gene: TRBD1; abundance: .; j_gene: TRBJ2-7; len: 15; CDR3nt: TGCGCCAGCAGCCCCCTCAGGACAGGGGGCCACGAGCAGTACTTC; CDR3aa: CASSPLRTGGHEQYF
v_gene: TRBV13; d_gene: TRBD2; abundance: .; j_gene: TRBJ2-7; len: 15; CDR3nt: TGTGCCAGCAGCTTAACTAGCGGGAGCTCGTACGAGCAGTACTTC; CDR3aa: CASSLTSGSSYEQYF
v_gene: TRBV9; d_gene: .; abundance: .; j_gene: TRBJ2-6; len: 14; CDR3nt: TGTGCCAGCAGCGTATCGGGAGGGGCCAACGTCCTGACTTTC; CDR3aa: CASSVSGGANVLTF
v_gene: TRBV28; d_gene: TRBD1; abundance: .; j_gene: TRBJ1-1; len: 17; CDR3nt: TGTGCCAGCAGCTCGGACAGGGGGCCGGCTGGGGTCACTGAAGCTTTCTTT; CDR3aa: CASSSDRGPAGVTEAFF
v_gene: TRBV5-4; d_gene: .; abundance: .; j_gene: TRBJ2-7; len: 13; CDR3nt: TGTGCCAGCAGCTTTGGCAGGCGATACGAGCAGTACTTC; CDR3aa: CASSFGRRYEQYF
v_gene: TRBV7-3; d_gene: TRBD2; abundance: .; j_gene: TRBJ2-2; len: 16; CDR3nt: TGTGCCAGCAGCTTAAAAACTAGCGGGAGATCTGGGGAGCTGTTTTTT; CDR3aa: CASSLKTSGRSGELFF
v_gene: TRBV28; d_gene: TRBD2; abundance: .; j_gene: TRBJ2-3; len: 17; CDR3nt: TGTGCCAGCAGTTGGGGGCCTAGCGGGGTGAGCACAGATACGCAGTATTTT; CDR3aa: CASSWGPSGVSTDTQYF
v_gene: TRBV27; d_gene: .; abundance: once; j_gene: TRBJ1-4; len: 14; CDR3nt: TGTGCCAGCAGTTTCGCAGGGGCGTTCGAAAAACTGTTTTTT; CDR3aa: CASSFAGAFEKLFF
v_gene: TRBV2; d_gene: .; abundance: .; j_gene: TRBJ2-5; len: 14; CDR3nt: TGTGCCAGCAACCTATACAGGGTGCGAGAGACCCAGTACTTC; CDR3aa: CASNLYRVRETQYF
v_gene: TRBV28; d_gene: .; abundance: .; j_gene: TRBJ2-7; len: 13; CDR3nt: TGTGCCAGCAGACCTGGTGGTGTCTACGAGCAGTACTTC; CDR3aa: CASRPGGVYEQYF
v_gene: TRBV19; d_gene: TRBD2; abundance: .; j_gene: TRBJ2-1; len: 17; CDR3nt: TGTGCCAGTAGTAGGGGGGGACTAGCGGCGCCCTACAATGAGCAGTTCTTC; CDR3aa: CASSRGGLAAPYNEQFF
v_gene: TRBV7-3; d_gene: TRBD2; abundance: .; j_gene: TRBJ2-5; len: 17; CDR3nt: TGTGCCAGCAGCCTCCACGGGACTAGCTACAGCCCTGAGACCCAGTACTTC; CDR3aa: CASSLHGTSYSPETQYF
v_gene: TRBV9; d_gene: .; abundance: .; j_gene: TRBJ1-1; len: 14; CDR3nt: TGTGCCAGCAGCGTGGGACATTTGAACACTGAAGCTTTCTTT; CDR3aa: CASSVGHLNTEAFF
v_gene: TRBV10-3; d_gene: .; abundance: .; j_gene: TRBJ1-2; len: 13; CDR3nt: TGTGCCATCAGTGAGAAGGGACTAGAAGGCTACACCTTC; CDR3aa: CAISEKGLEGYTF
v_gene: TRBV20-1; d_gene: .; abundance: .; j_gene: TRBJ2-3; len: 11; CDR3nt: TGCAGTGCTAGAGCTGGACCTACACTTTATTTT; CDR3aa: CSARAGPTLYF
v_gene: TRBV4-1; d_gene: TRBD2; abundance: .; j_gene: TRBJ2-7; len: 17; CDR3nt: TGCGCCAGCAGCCAAGATGGGACTAGCGGGAGGGTCAACGAGCAGTACTTC; CDR3aa: CASSQDGTSGRVNEQYF
v_gene: TRBV5-1; d_gene: .; abundance: few; j_gene: TRBJ1-5; len: 14; CDR3nt: TGCGCCAGCAGTTGGTTAGGGGGCAATCAGCCCCAGCATTTT; CDR3aa: CASSWLGGNQPQHF
v_gene: TRBV7-9; d_gene: .; abundance: .; j_gene: TRBJ2-3; len: 12; CDR3nt: TGTGCCAGCAGCCCGGCGGAAGATACGCAGTATTTT; CDR3aa: CASSPAEDTQYF
v_gene: TRBV28; d_gene: TRBD2; abundance: .; j_gene: TRBJ2-2; len: 14; CDR3nt: TGTGCCAGCAGTTTGGGAGGGTGGAACGGGGAGCTGTTTTTT; CDR3aa: CASSLGGWNGELFF
v_gene: TRBV7-9; d_gene: .; abundance: .; j_gene: TRBJ2-1; len: 16; CDR3nt: TGTGCCAGCAGCCCTGGTGGAGGTGAACGTTTTTATGAGCAGTTCTTC; CDR3aa: CASSPGGGERFYEQFF
v_gene: TRBV7-9; d_gene: TRBD2; abundance: .; j_gene: TRBJ2-7; len: 16; CDR3nt: TGTGCCAGCAGCTTAGCGGGGACTAGCGGCCCCTACGAGCAGTACTTC; CDR3aa: CASSLAGTSGPYEQYF
v_gene: TRBV28; d_gene: .; abundance: .; j_gene: TRBJ1-2; len: 14; CDR3nt: TGTGCCAGCAGCCCTCCGTGGCAGAACTATGGCTACACCTTC; CDR3aa: CASSPPWQNYGYTF
v_gene: TRBV6-1; d_gene: TRBD1; abundance: few; j_gene: TRBJ2-2; len: 14; CDR3nt: TGTGCCAGCCGGGACAGGGGGAACACCGGGGAGCTGTTTTTT; CDR3aa: CASRDRGNTGELFF
v_gene: TRBV5-1; d_gene: .; abundance: once; j_gene: TRBJ2-1; len: 13; CDR3nt: TGCGCCAGCAGCTTGCTCACCTACAATGAGCAGTTCTTC; CDR3aa: CASSLLTYNEQFF